This T cell receptor beta chain was recorded in a study of cytotoxic CD8 clonotypes in ibrutinib-treated CLL. Study information: By median roughly 69 months, approximately 12 had progressed and around 14 stayed remitted; responses had been 2 complete and roughly 25 partial. General study findings and limits: Clonality rose at ibrutinib response and fell back toward baseline at progression. There were few public clonotypes, and on treatment they contracted or stayed stable. Sampling schedules were unmatched across sustained-remission and progressing patients.

The table came from immunoSEQ multiplex PCR; TCRdb's copy has only in-frame clones and leaves some out. This table has approximately 320,000 clones, approximately 67% appearing once. The length of the CDR3 is 16 residues. Trimming removed 3 bases from V and 6 bases from J, with 21 bases in between. Germline CDR1 reads SGHDT; CDR2 reads YYEEEE. For this clone: Antigen specificity is unknown.

This sample comprised PBMCs, obtained after 36 months of ibrutinib treatment. The chain employs TRBV5-6 and TRBJ1-1, with a possible D match to TRBD1 (5 bases). The receptor was isolated from a human donor with chronic lymphocytic leukemia. The CDR3 DNA reads TGTGCCAGCAGCTATACTACAGGTGCGAATTACGCTGAAGCTTTCTTT. Translating gives CASSYTTGANYAEAFF.